This T cell receptor beta chain originates from a study of blood T cells in healthy people across ages. Study-level findings and limits: PBMC samples, being unsorted, prevented any conclusive comparison of naive and antigen-experienced cells.

Healthy Caucasian individuals from Russia aged roughly 6 to 90 served as donors. Isolation recovered at least 6 million PBMCs from every sample. With regard to this clonotype: The antigen remains undetermined.

The germline V gene encodes CDR1 MNHEY and CDR2 SVGEGT. This CDR3 is built from 14 residues. V gave up 4 bases and J gave up 4 bases, with 12 bases separating them. The second PCR ran roughly 7 to 12 cycles with a sample-barcoded 5' primer and J-beta primers. MiXCR, run by TCRdb on the 5' RACE reads, gives a single entry per CDR3 protein. The table lists around 800,000 distinct CDR3 sequences, about 59% of them singletons. Sample: blood. The chain employs TRBV6-2 or TRBV6-3 and TRBJ2-3, with D uncertain. The receptor comes from a man aged 25 to 40 in good health. CDR3 DNA sequence: TGTGCCAGCAGTTTTGGAAGCAAAGCAGATACGCAGTATTTT. Amino acid sequence: CASSFGSKADTQYF.